This T cell receptor beta chain is from a study of T cell responses to AZD1222 COVID-19 vaccine. Whole-study results and caveats: Possibly, clonal diversity was underestimated; donors were largely white British and included more females. Spike as a whole was targeted by vaccine-associated CD4 TCRs, dominant at 160-218 and 743-854. Spike-specific TCR breadth and depth both grew after two AZD1222 doses.

The table came from immunoSEQ multiplex PCR; TCRdb's copy has only in-frame clones and leaves some out. The sample includes 130,000 to 150,000 clones, about 92% of them seen just once. Worth noting for this clone: The antigen is unknown.

This specimen was peripheral blood, taken on day 0 of AZD1222 vaccination. This sequence originates from an adult in good health.

CDR3 DNA sequence: TGTGCCAGCTCACCCGGAACAGGGAGCACCGGGGAGCTGTTTTTT. Translation gives CASSPGTGSTGELFF. The gene calls are TRBV18 and TRBJ2-2, with D possibly TRBD1 on 6 matching bases. The CDR3 is 15 amino acids. Germline V gene lookup returns CDR1 KGHSH and CDR2 LQKENI. Deletions cut 3 bases from V and 4 bases from J, with 12 bases between.